The next 4 T cell receptor beta chains were all read from a single sample in a study of cytomegalovirus exposure and HLA in healthy donors. PCR primers comprised 60 Vbeta and 13 Jbeta primers. Clones were read by immunoSEQ multiplex PCR, and TCRdb kept only the in-frame ones, dropping some. The sample holds 200,000 to 250,000 clones, around 89% seen once. Sequenced material: PBMCs. The receptors come from a woman aged 18 to 35 in good health and CMV-seronegative.

This clone was counted a few times. J is TRBJ1-5 and V is TRBV2; D gene unclear. Germline V CDR1 and CDR2: SNHLY, FYNNEI. V gave up 5 bases and J gave up 0 bases, with 14 bases separating them. This CDR3 has 16 amino acids. This CDR3 reads CASSKEQLYSNQPQHF. The DNA of the CDR3 is TGTGCCAGCAGTAAGGAGCAGCTTTATAGCAATCAGCCCCAGCATTTT.

This clone was recorded a few times. The chain joins TRBV19 to TRBJ1-3; possible D gene TRBD1, 6 bases. V was shortened by 5 bases and J by 1 base, with 15 bases between the two germline ends. Germline lookup yields CDR1 LNHDA and CDR2 SQIVND (reference sequence). The CDR3 covers 16 residues. The CDR3 loop reads CASSRAGALSGNTIYF. CDR3 coding DNA: TGTGCCAGTAGTCGGGCAGGGGCACTATCTGGAAACACCATATATTTT.

In DNA form, the CDR3 reads TGTGCCAGCAGCCAAGGTAGCGGGACCTACTACGAGCAGTACTTC. Residues: CASSQGSGTYYEQYF. The chain joins TRBV4-2 to TRBJ2-7; 8 bases align to TRBD2. V gave up 1 base and J gave up 3 bases; unmatched junction bases: 5. The CDR3 loop spans 15 amino acids. The germline CDR1 and CDR2 sequences are LGHNA and YNFKEQ.

The rearrangement joins TRBV18 to TRBJ2-2; D unclear. The CDR3 extends over 14 amino acids. Germline loops: CDR1 KGHSH, CDR2 LQKENI. V was shortened by 5 bases and J by 5 bases, with 12 bases between the two germline ends. The CDR3 loop reads CASSTRQETGELFF. CDR3 nucleotide sequence: TGTGCCAGCTCAACCCGACAAGAGACCGGGGAGCTGTTTTTT.